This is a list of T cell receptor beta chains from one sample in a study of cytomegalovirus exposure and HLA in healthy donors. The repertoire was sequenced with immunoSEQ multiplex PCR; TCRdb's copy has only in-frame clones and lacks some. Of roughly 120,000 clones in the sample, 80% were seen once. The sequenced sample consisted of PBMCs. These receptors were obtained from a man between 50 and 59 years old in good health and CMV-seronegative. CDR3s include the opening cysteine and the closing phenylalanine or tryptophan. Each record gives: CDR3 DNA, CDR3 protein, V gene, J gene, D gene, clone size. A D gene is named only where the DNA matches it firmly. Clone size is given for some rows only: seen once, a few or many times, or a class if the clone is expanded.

cdr3_nt: TGTGCAAGTCTCGGACCGGGGAGGGTGGGAGCTTTCTTT
cdr3_aa: CASLGPGRVGAFF
v_call: TRBV12-2
j_call: TRBJ1-1
d_call: NA
clone_size: once

cdr3_nt: TGTGCCAGCAGCCTCACAGGGGCCCGGGGCGCTTTCTTT
cdr3_aa: CASSLTGARGAFF
v_call: TRBV6-5
j_call: TRBJ1-1
d_call: TRBD1
clone_size: NA

cdr3_nt: TGTGCCAGCAGCGTGGGGGGTGTGTCAGCTTTCTTT
cdr3_aa: CASSVGGVSAFF
v_call: TRBV6-1
j_call: TRBJ1-1
d_call: NA
clone_size: NA

cdr3_nt: TGTGCCAGCAGCCAAAACACGAGGACTAGCACAGATACGCAGTATTTT
cdr3_aa: CASSQNTRTSTDTQYF
v_call: TRBV4-2
j_call: TRBJ2-3
d_call: NA
clone_size: NA

cdr3_nt: TGTGCCAGCAGCTCGTCGAGGGTTGAGACCCAGTACTTC
cdr3_aa: CASSSSRVETQYF
v_call: TRBV7-2
j_call: TRBJ2-5
d_call: NA
clone_size: once

cdr3_nt: TGTGCCAGCAGTGAAGCAGAAACGGATAATTCACCCCTCCACTTT
cdr3_aa: CASSEAETDNSPLHF
v_call: TRBV2
j_call: TRBJ1-6
d_call: NA
clone_size: NA

cdr3_nt: TGTGCCAGCAGCTTGACAGAGTTCACTGAAGCTTTCTTT
cdr3_aa: CASSLTEFTEAFF
v_call: TRBV7-2
j_call: TRBJ1-1
d_call: NA
clone_size: once

cdr3_nt: TGTGCCAGCAGGCCGGGACTAGCGGTCCTGAGCTCCTACAATGAGCAGTTCTTC
cdr3_aa: CASRPGLAVLSSYNEQFF
v_call: TRBV27
j_call: TRBJ2-1
d_call: TRBD2
clone_size: NA

cdr3_nt: TGTGCCAGCAGGGGACAGAGGAACACTGAAGCTTTCTTT
cdr3_aa: CASRGQRNTEAFF
v_call: TRBV2
j_call: TRBJ1-1
d_call: TRBD1
clone_size: NA

cdr3_nt: TGTGCCAGCAGCACAGGACTAGCGGGGGCTTCGGGGGGTGAGCAGTTCTTC
cdr3_aa: CASSTGLAGASGGEQFF
v_call: TRBV9
j_call: TRBJ2-1
d_call: TRBD2
clone_size: NA

cdr3_nt: TGTGCCAGCAGTTTAATCGGGACACCTAATGCCGAGCAGTACTTC
cdr3_aa: CASSLIGTPNAEQYF
v_call: TRBV28
j_call: TRBJ2-7
d_call: NA
clone_size: NA

cdr3_nt: TGTGCCAGCAGTTTAGGGACAGGGAACTATGGCTACACCTTC
cdr3_aa: CASSLGTGNYGYTF
v_call: TRBV28
j_call: TRBJ1-2
d_call: TRBD1
clone_size: NA

cdr3_nt: TGTGCCAGCAGTTTACGCAGGGGCGGGACTGAAGCTTTCTTT
cdr3_aa: CASSLRRGGTEAFF
v_call: TRBV27
j_call: TRBJ1-1
d_call: NA
clone_size: NA

cdr3_nt: TGTGCCAGCAGCGAAGGACTAGCGGTCTCGCCCCAGTACTTC
cdr3_aa: CASSEGLAVSPQYF
v_call: TRBV7-3
j_call: TRBJ2-5
d_call: TRBD2
clone_size: NA

cdr3_nt: TGTGCCAGCAGTTATCAGGGCCCCTCTGGGGCCAACGTCCTGACTTTC
cdr3_aa: CASSYQGPSGANVLTF
v_call: TRBV6-6
j_call: TRBJ2-6
d_call: NA
clone_size: NA

cdr3_nt: TGTGCCAGCAGCCCGGACAGAACCAATGAGCAGTTCTTC
cdr3_aa: CASSPDRTNEQFF
v_call: TRBV7-9
j_call: TRBJ2-1
d_call: NA
clone_size: NA

cdr3_nt: TGCAGCGGGGGGGGACATTCGAACACTGAAGCTTTCTTT
cdr3_aa: CSGGGHSNTEAFF
v_call: TRBV29-1
j_call: TRBJ1-1
d_call: NA
clone_size: NA

cdr3_nt: TGTGCCAGCAGCCCCCGGACAGAAGAGACCCAGTACTTC
cdr3_aa: CASSPRTEETQYF
v_call: TRBV9
j_call: TRBJ2-5
d_call: NA
clone_size: few

cdr3_nt: TGTGCCAGCAGCCCAGCGGAGAGGGCCACAGATACGCAGTATTTT
cdr3_aa: CASSPAERATDTQYF
v_call: TRBV5-4
j_call: TRBJ2-3
d_call: NA
clone_size: NA

cdr3_nt: TGTGCCAGCAGTGACTCGTGGCAGGGAGGAGAAAAACTGTTTTTT
cdr3_aa: CASSDSWQGGEKLFF
v_call: TRBV6-4
j_call: TRBJ1-4
d_call: NA
clone_size: NA

cdr3_nt: TGTGCCAGCCGGGGGGACCTCTTTTTGGGCTACACCTTC
cdr3_aa: CASRGDLFLGYTF
v_call: TRBV27
j_call: TRBJ1-2
d_call: NA
clone_size: NA

cdr3_nt: TGTGCCAGTAGCCGGACAGGGGGCTTTGAAAAACTGTTTTTT
cdr3_aa: CASSRTGGFEKLFF
v_call: TRBV19
j_call: TRBJ1-4
d_call: TRBD1
clone_size: few